The present entry profiles one T cell receptor beta chain with its context. Original analysis: Researchers report that nucleated cell counts were estimated from reference gene primer amplification. Libraries were prepared by immunoSEQ multiplex PCR; TCRdb keeps only in-frame clonotypes and omits some of them. V, J and clone size derive from that table, while D and trimming were established from the DNA sequence. This sample has 130,000 to 150,000 clones, with around four fifths found just once. The data stem from a study of blood T cell repertoires in COVID-19. Germline CDR1 LNHNV, CDR2 YYDKDF (reference sequence). CDR3 size: 13 residues. V dropped 3 bases and J dropped 8; count of bases not matched to a gene: 3.

This receptor was identified in a woman aged 40 to 55 who had recovered from COVID-19. Sequencing input: PBMCs or T cells enriched from blood (not recorded which). The chain employs TRBV15 and TRBJ2-1; TRBD1 aligns across 8 bases. CDR3: CATSRTGEHEQFF. The CDR3 DNA reads TGTGCCACCAGCAGGACAGGGGAACATGAGCAGTTCTTC. Full variable domain (rest looked up from reference TRBV15 and TRBJ2-1): DAMVIQNPRYQVTQFGKPVTLSCSQTLNHNVMYWYQQKSSQAPKLLFHYYDKDFNNEADTPDNFQSRRPNTSFCFLDIRSPGLGDTAMYLCATSRTGEHEQFFGPGTRLTVL.